This entry lists 15 T cell receptor beta chains sequenced from one sample in a study of chemoradiotherapy in HPV16-positive cancers. Some clones are missing from TCRdb's copy, which holds only in-frame ones; the method was immunoSEQ multiplex PCR. The data hold approximately 12,000 clones, with over 65% observed a single time. The biological material was taken from a patient who underwent chemoradiotherapy. Receptors were obtained from a human donor with HPV-associated anogenital cancer.

Written as DNA, the CDR3 is TGTGCCTCCGAGCGGGGATCTTCACCCCTCCACTTT. As protein: CASERGSSPLHF. The chain is built from TRBV30 and TRBJ1-6; D remains ambiguous. This CDR3 region has 12 residues. Trimming shortened V by 7 bases and J by 9 bases, and 13 bases separated the two germline ends. Germline V gene lookup returns CDR1 GTSNPN and CDR2 SVGIG (reference sequence).

The rearrangement joins TRBV5-5 to TRBJ1-5; 9 bases map to TRBD1. The CDR3 is 15 amino acids. Germline loops: CDR1 SGHKS, CDR2 YYEKEE (reference sequence). Losses at the gene ends were 4 bases for V and 4 bases for J; bases not matched to a gene: 6. The DNA of the CDR3 is TGTGCCAGCAGCATGGGGACAGGGATAAATCAGCCCCAGCATTTT. The encoded protein is CASSMGTGINQPQHF.

This sequence joins TRBV4-3 and TRBJ1-5; perhaps TRBD1 as D (6 bases). Trimming took 0 bases from V and 0 from J, leaving 9 bases between them. CDR3 length: 16 residues. Germline CDR1 and CDR2: LGHNA and YSLEER. The DNA of the CDR3 is TGCGCCAGCAGCCAAGATAGGGGGGCTAGCAATCAGCCCCAGCATTTT. This gives the protein CASSQDRGASNQPQHF.

The rearrangement links TRBV9 to TRBJ2-3; D possibly corresponds to TRBD2 (6 bases). Germline values: CDR1 SGDLS, CDR2 YYNGEE. The V end was cut by 4 bases, the J end by 8 bases, with 14 bases between. CDR3 length: 13 amino acids. CDR3 bases: TGTGCCAGCAGCCCATTACTAGCTGCTACGCAGTATTTT. Translating it yields CASSPLLAATQYF.

This clone was recorded a few times. The rearrangement links TRBV4-2 to TRBJ1-2; no definite D call. Germline V gives CDR1 LGHNA, CDR2 YNFKEQ. Trimming pared 0 bases from V and 6 bases from J, leaving 11 bases between. There are 14 residues in the CDR3. The CDR3, as DNA: TGTGCCAGCAGCCAAGATGCCGATTATAATGGCTACACCTTC. Translated: CASSQDADYNGYTF.

This clone was detected once. J is TRBJ2-5 and V is TRBV11-3, with D possibly being TRBD2 (6 bases). CDR1 is SGHNT, CDR2 YENEEA, per germline. The V and J ends lost 5 bases and 2 bases respectively, with 18 bases between them. The CDR3 is 16 residues long. The CDR3 nucleotides are TGTGCCAGCAGCCGACGTAATTTTGCGGGGCAAGAGACCCAGTACTTC. This encodes CASSRRNFAGQETQYF. Full variable domain (remainder filled in from reference TRBV11-3 and TRBJ2-5): EAGVVQSPRYKIIEKKQPVAFWCNPISGHNTLYWYLQNLGQGPELLIRYENEEAVDDSQLPKDRFSAERLKGVDSTLKIQPAELGDSAVYLCASSRRNFAGQETQYFGPGTRLLVL.

This sequence joins TRBV6-5 and TRBJ2-2, with a tentative D call TRBD1 (5 bases). The CDR3 consists of 11 residues. V was cut by 11 bases and J by 6 bases, with 10 bases left in between. CDR1 is MNHEY and CDR2 is SVGAGI in the germline V gene. The CDR3 loop reads CAAKGSGELFF. The CDR3 nucleotides read TGTGCCGCGAAGGGGTCCGGGGAGCTGTTTTTT.

This clone was seen more than once but under ten times. The chain combines TRBV6-1 with TRBJ1-5; D is unclear. Deletions cut 2 bases from V and 3 bases from J, with 5 bases between. This CDR3 is 13 amino acids long. In germline, CDR1 is MNHNS, CDR2 SASEGT. For the CDR3, the DNA is TGTGCCAGCAGTGAAATACCCAATCAGCCCCAGCATTTT. Translation: CASSEIPNQPQHF.

The chain uses TRBV7-2 and TRBJ1-2; D is ambiguous. CDR1 and CDR2 (germline): SGHTA, FQGNSA. V was trimmed by 2 bases and J by 5 bases, leaving 18 bases between them. The length of the CDR3 is 16 residues. In nucleotides, the CDR3 is TGTGCCAGCAGCTTATTCAAGGGAACTGGATCTTATGGCTACACCTTC. Its translation is CASSLFKGTGSYGYTF.

This clone appeared a few times. The chain combines TRBV11-2 with TRBJ2-3, with D possibly TRBD1 on 5 matching bases. Trimming cost V 0 bases and J 1 base, with 8 bases left between them. This CDR3 comprises 15 residues. Germline assignment: CDR1 SGHAT and CDR2 FQNNGV. CDR3 sequence: CASSLDGRGTDTQYF. Here the CDR3 DNA reads TGTGCCAGCAGCTTAGATGGCAGGGGCACAGATACGCAGTATTTT.

This chain uses TRBV7-9 with TRBJ1-4; no clear D gene. Trimming stripped 5 bases from V and 5 bases from J, with 9 bases between. Per germline, CDR1 SEHNR and CDR2 FQNEAQ (reference sequence). The CDR3 contains 13 residues. Here the CDR3 DNA reads TGTGCCAGCAGCCGGCCCTTCAATGAAAAACTGTTTTTT. Translating gives CASSRPFNEKLFF. Supplemented by reference TRBV7-9 and TRBJ1-4, the full variable domain reads DTGVSQNPRHKITKRGQNVTFRCDPISEHNRLYWYRQTLGQGPEFLTYFQNEAQLEKSRLLSDRFSAERPKGSFSTLEIQRTEQGDSAMYLCASSRPFNEKLFFGSGTQLSVL.

This clone turned up a few times. The V gene is TRBV30, the J gene TRBJ1-1; D might be TRBD1 (6 bases). V was cut by 3 bases and J by 1 base, with 12 bases left in between. Looked up from germline, CDR1 is GTSNPN and CDR2 is SVGIG (reference sequence). The CDR3 runs 14 residues. The DNA for the CDR3 is TGTGCCTGGAGAACAGGGTCCCCGAACACTGAAGCTTTCTTT. Translating gives CAWRTGSPNTEAFF.

This clone was seen more than once but under ten times. V is TRBV4-1 and J is TRBJ2-5; 9 bases are a match to TRBD2. The CDR3 has 16 amino acids. The germline CDR1 and CDR2 sequences are MGHRA and YSYEKL. The V gene end was trimmed by 0 bases and the J gene end by 5 bases; junction bases not matched to a gene: 7. CDR3 protein: CASSQEVAGAGETQYF. CDR3 bases: TGCGCCAGCAGCCAAGAGGTAGCGGGGGCCGGGGAGACCCAGTACTTC.

V and J are TRBV5-1 and TRBJ1-3; D is undetermined. Germline V CDR1 and CDR2: SGHRS, YFSETQ. The ends were cut back, 0 bases at V and 4 bases at J, with 5 bases in the middle. The CDR3 length is 13 residues. The CDR3 here is CASSLGGGNTIYF. In DNA, the CDR3 is TGCGCCAGCAGCTTGGGGGGAGGAAACACCATATATTTT.

The rearrangement joins TRBV2 to TRBJ1-2; D may be TRBD1 (5 bases). Germline-derived CDR1 and CDR2 are SNHLY and FYNNEI. The CDR3 consists of 15 residues. The ends were cut back, 8 bases at V and 0 bases at J, with 16 bases in the middle. CDR3 residues: CASLPPGPTNYGYTF. The DNA of the CDR3 is TGTGCCAGCCTTCCACCGGGGCCTACTAACTATGGCTACACCTTC.